This T cell receptor beta chain was identified in a study of tumor and adjacent non-tumor tissue in lung cancer. About the research overall: Each sample yielded a few million productive TCRbeta reads on average.

The CDR3 contains 14 residues. Germline loops: CDR1 SQVTM, CDR2 ANQGSEA. The germline V and J ends were trimmed by 6 bases and 11 bases, with 24 bases remaining between them. Details on this clonotype: As yet, its antigen is unknown.

RNA was extracted from bulk tissue without any cell sorting. More than 3 cm separated this lung sample from the edge of the tumor. TCRbeta libraries were built with three rounds of nested PCR, modified from ARM-PCR. Via MiXCR, TCRdb re-called the multiplex PCR reads, giving one row per CDR3 protein. The profile shows some 80,000 distinct CDR3 sequences, 76% of them singletons. Study observations and caveats: Tumor tissue had significantly higher TCR diversity than normal lung.

The sequenced sample was distant non-tumor lung tissue. The gene calls are TRBV29-1 and TRBJ2-3; weak D call: TRBD1 (6 bases). This TCR derives from a man aged 65 to 85 with non-small cell lung cancer. The CDR3 protein is CSVAGTSSTHMQYF. In nucleotides, the CDR3 is TGCAGCGTCGCTGGGACATCTAGCACGCATATGCAGTATTTT.